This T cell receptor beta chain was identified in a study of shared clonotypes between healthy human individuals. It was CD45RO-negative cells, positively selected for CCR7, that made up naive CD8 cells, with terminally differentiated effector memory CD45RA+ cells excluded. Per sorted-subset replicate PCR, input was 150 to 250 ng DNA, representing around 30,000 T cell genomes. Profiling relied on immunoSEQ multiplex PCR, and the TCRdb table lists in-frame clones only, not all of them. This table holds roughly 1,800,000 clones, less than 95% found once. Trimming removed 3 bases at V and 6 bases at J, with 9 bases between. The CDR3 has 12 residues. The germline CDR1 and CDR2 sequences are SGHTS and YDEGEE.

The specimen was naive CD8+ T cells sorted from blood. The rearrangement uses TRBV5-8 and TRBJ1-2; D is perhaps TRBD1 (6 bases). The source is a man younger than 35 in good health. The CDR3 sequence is CASSSYRDGYTF. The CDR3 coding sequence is TGTGCCAGCAGCTCGTACAGGGATGGCTACACCTTC.